Each of the 8 T cell receptor beta chains below was sequenced from the same sample in a study of STAT5B mutations in CD4+ large granular lymphocyte leukemia. Sequencing used immunoSEQ multiplex PCR; TCRdb keeps in-frame clones, though not all of them. The sample gives around 26,000 clones, just under 75% of which show up once; 8.5% to 10% is in the top ten. Material for sequencing was CD4+ T cells from blood buffy coats. The receptors shown here come from a human donor in good health.

V and J are TRBV9 and TRBJ1-1; no firm D call. The CDR3 contains 14 residues. V lost 0 bases, J lost 4 bases, and 10 bases lay in between. Germline lookup yields CDR1 SGDLS and CDR2 YYNGEE. CDR3 in DNA: TGTGCCAGCAGCGTAGATCGACGGAGCACTGAAGCTTTCTTT. It translates to CASSVDRRSTEAFF.

The chain carries TRBV2 and TRBJ1-1; tentative D call: TRBD1 (5 bases). The CDR3 sequence is 14 residues long. Looked up from germline, CDR1 is SNHLY and CDR2 is FYNNEI. V lost 5 bases and J lost 6, with 16 bases in between. CDR3 sequence: CASSSLGTVAEAFF. DNA for the CDR3: TGTGCCAGCAGTTCTTTGGGGACTGTGGCTGAAGCTTTCTTT.

V usage is TRBV5-4 and J usage is TRBJ2-7, with TRBD1 identical over 8 bases. CDR1 and CDR2 (germline): SGHNT, YYREEE (reference sequence). The CDR3 spans 15 residues. With V trimmed by 4 bases and J by 1 base, 7 bases remained unmatched. CDR3 in DNA: TGTGCCAGCAGCCCCCGGACAGGGAGATCCTACGAGCAGTACTTC. Translation gives CASSPRTGRSYEQYF.

J is TRBJ1-5 and V is TRBV28; tentatively, D is TRBD1 (5 bases). V lost 6 bases to trimming and J lost 1 base, with 13 bases between them. The CDR3 covers 15 residues. CDR1 is MDHEN and CDR2 is SYDVKM in the germline V gene. CDR3 in amino acids: CASRIQVVSNQPQHF. The CDR3 bases are TGTGCCAGCAGAATACAGGTGGTGAGCAATCAGCCCCAGCATTTT.

The rearrangement uses TRBV7-9 and TRBJ1-1, with D perhaps TRBD1 (5 bases). Germline values: CDR1 SEHNR, CDR2 FQNEAQ (reference sequence). V was shortened by 4 bases and J by 3 bases, with 12 bases between the two germline ends. This CDR3 has 14 amino acids. The CDR3 DNA reads TGTGCCAGCAGCTACGAATCCAGGGACACTGAAGCTTTCTTT. Translation: CASSYESRDTEAFF.

The DNA of the CDR3 is TGTGCCAGCAGGACTAGCGGGAGCACGCAGTATTTT. This codes for CASRTSGSTQYF. V is TRBV27 and J is TRBJ2-3; 12 bases are a match to TRBD2. Per germline, CDR1 MNHEY and CDR2 SMNVEV (reference sequence). This CDR3 is built from 12 residues. With V trimmed by 6 bases and J by 9 bases, 1 base remained unmatched.

The chain combines TRBV23-1 with TRBJ1-5; D not resolved. TRBV23-1 is treated as an ORF (open reading frame) with a function not yet certain. Deletions cut 7 bases from V and 0 bases from J, with 22 bases between. The CDR3 has 18 amino acids. CDR3 nucleotides: TGCGCCAGCAACAAAAACGGACTCAACCCGCGTAGCAATCAGCCCCAGCATTTT. Translated: CASNKNGLNPRSNQPQHF.

This sequence joins TRBV4-3 and TRBJ1-6, with D tentatively TRBD1 (6 bases). CDR3 length equals 18 residues. The V gene lost 1 base and the J gene lost 6 bases, with 19 bases spanning the gap. The germline V gene has CDR1 LGHNA and CDR2 YSLEER. In DNA form, the CDR3 reads TGCGCCAGCAGCCAAGCTCCACGAGGGGGGGCAATTAATTCACCCCTCCACTTT. It specifies CASSQAPRGGAINSPLHF.